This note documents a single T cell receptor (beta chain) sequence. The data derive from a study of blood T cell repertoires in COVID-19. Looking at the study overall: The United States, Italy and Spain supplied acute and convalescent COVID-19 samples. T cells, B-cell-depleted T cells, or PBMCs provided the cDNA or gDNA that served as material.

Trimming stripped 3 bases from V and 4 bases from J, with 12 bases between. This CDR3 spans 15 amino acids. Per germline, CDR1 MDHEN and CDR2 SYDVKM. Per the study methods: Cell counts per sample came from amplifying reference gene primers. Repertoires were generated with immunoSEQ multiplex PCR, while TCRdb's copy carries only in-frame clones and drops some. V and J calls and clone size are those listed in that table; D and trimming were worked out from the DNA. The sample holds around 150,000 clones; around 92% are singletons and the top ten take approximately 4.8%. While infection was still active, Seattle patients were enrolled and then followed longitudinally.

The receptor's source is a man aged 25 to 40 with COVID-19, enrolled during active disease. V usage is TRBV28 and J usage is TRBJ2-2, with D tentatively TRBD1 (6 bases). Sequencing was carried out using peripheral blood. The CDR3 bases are TGTGCCAGCAGTTTCGGGACAACTCTCACCGGGGAGCTGTTTTTT. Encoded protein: CASSFGTTLTGELFF. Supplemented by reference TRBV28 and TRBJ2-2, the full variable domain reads DVKVTQSSRYLVKRTGEKVFLECVQDMDHENMFWYRQDPGLGLRLIYFSYDVKMKEKGDIPEGYSVSREKKERFSLILESASTNQTSMYLCASSFGTTLTGELFFGEGSRLTVL.